Each of the 18 T cell receptor beta chains below was sequenced from the same sample in a study of T-cell memory formation after mild COVID-19. One entry per CDR3 protein, called by TCRdb with MiXCR from the 5' RACE reads. Here the sample spans 350,000 to 500,000 distinct CDR3 sequences, about 25% being singletons. The sample taken for sequencing was PBMCs or a T cell subset sorted from them (not recorded which). These receptors all come from an adult woman who had mild COVID-19 (a few samples of this study predate the infection). Cell type and time point are not known.

About this clonotype: A read error may produce the germline difference seen at one junction end. This sequence joins TRBV27 and TRBJ2-5, with a weak D call TRBD1 (6 bases). The CDR3 has 13 residues. The V gene's germline CDR1 is MNHEY and CDR2 SMNVEV (reference sequence). CDR3 sequence reads: CAISPYRAETQYF. For the CDR3, the DNA is TGTGCCATCAGTCCTTACAGGGCGGAGACCCAGTACTTC.

The V call is TRBV4-2, the J call TRBJ2-7, with TRBD1 identical over 7 bases. V gave up 3 bases and J gave up 3 bases; unmatched junction bases: 5. The CDR3 has 14 residues. The germline V gene has CDR1 LGHNA and CDR2 YNFKEQ. The CDR3 coding sequence is TGTGCCAGCAGCCAGGGGACAGACTACTACGAGCAGTACTTC. It specifies CASSQGTDYYEQYF.

This rearrangement joins TRBV12-3 or TRBV12-4 to TRBJ1-2, with a tentative D call TRBD1 (5 bases). The CDR3 runs to 13 residues. The ends were cut back, 3 bases at V and 2 bases at J, with 7 bases in the middle. In DNA form, the CDR3 reads TGTGCCAGCAGTTTTGAGGGGAACTATGGCTACACCTTC. Translated: CASSFEGNYGYTF.

The J gene is TRBJ1-3, the V gene TRBV29-1; D may be TRBD1 (5 bases). The germline V gene has CDR1 SQVTM and CDR2 ANQGSEA. This CDR3 comprises 15 residues. V shed 0 bases and J shed 0 bases, with 9 bases lying between them. The CDR3 region is CSVEDRAISGNTIYF. The CDR3 DNA reads as TGCAGCGTTGAAGACAGGGCGATCTCTGGAAACACCATATATTTT.

Of note for this clonotype: A far larger clone is one base from this, pointing to a likely read error. The rearrangement joins TRBV3-1 to TRBJ2-3, with no clear D. Germline-derived CDR1 and CDR2 are LGHDT and YNNKEL (reference sequence). With 5 bases removed from V and 2 bases from J, the gap between germline ends came to 5 bases. The CDR3 extends over 12 amino acids. The CDR3 protein is CASSINTDTQYF. As DNA, the CDR3 is TGTGCCAGCAGCATTAACACAGATACGCAGTATTTT.

The chain links TRBV11-2 to TRBJ1-2, with 8 bases lining up with TRBD1. V shed 5 bases, J shed 3 bases, and the junction held 14 bases outside the gene matches. CDR1 and CDR2 from the germline V gene are SGHAT and FQNNGV. CDR3 length: 17 amino acids. For the CDR3, the DNA is TGTGCCAGCAGCCGACGGACAGGGAGTCCCTACTACTATGGCTACACCTTC. Translated: CASSRRTGSPYYYGYTF.

This clonotype was counted only a few times. This sequence joins TRBV7-9 and TRBJ2-3; D not resolved. Germline V gene data show CDR1 as SEHNR and CDR2 as FQNEAQ (reference sequence). Trimming cost V 7 bases and J 3 bases, with 20 bases left between them. This CDR3 is 16 amino acids long. The CDR3 DNA reads TGTGCCAGCACCCTTGGGCGGACCCTCCGGACAGATACGCAGTATTTT. Translated, it gives CASTLGRTLRTDTQYF.

The chain is built from TRBV19 and TRBJ2-5; 7 nucleotides line up with TRBD1. The CDR3 is 15 residues long. V was clipped by 5 bases and J by 2 bases; unmatched bases: 8. CDR1 and CDR2 (germline): LNHDA, SQIVND (reference sequence). CDR3 DNA sequence: TGTGCCAGTAGTTTCCAGGGGGACCTTCAAGAGACCCAGTACTTC. It is translated as CASSFQGDLQETQYF.

The J gene is TRBJ2-5, the V gene TRBV11-2; 10 nucleotides agree with TRBD2. The CDR3 has 15 amino acids. CDR1 and CDR2 from the germline V gene are SGHAT and FQNNGV. Trimming at V came to 7 bases and at J to 5 bases, leaving 10 bases not matched to a gene. Here the CDR3 reads CASTLLAGAEETQYF. In DNA, the CDR3 is TGTGCCAGCACGCTCCTAGCGGGGGCGGAGGAGACCCAGTACTTC.

The gene calls are TRBV4-2 and TRBJ2-2; D unresolved. The germline V and J ends were trimmed by 1 base and 3 bases, with 6 bases remaining between them. This CDR3 region has 14 residues. Germline CDR1 is LGHNA and CDR2 is YNFKEQ. The CDR3 coding sequence is TGTGCCAGCAGCCAAGTTTTACACACCGGGGAGCTGTTTTTT. This translates into CASSQVLHTGELFF.

This clonotype has a handful of counts. The CDR3 DNA is TGTGCCTGCTCCGGGACAGGGGTTTGGGGGAACACCGGGGAGCTGTTTTTT. Translating it yields CACSGTGVWGNTGELFF. V gene TRBV12-3 or TRBV12-4 combines with J gene TRBJ2-2; 10 bases agree with TRBD1. The CDR3 is made up of 17 amino acids. After removal of 11 bases from V and 1 base from J, the junction contained 13 bases not matched to a gene.

This clonotype was seen only a few times. This chain connects TRBV14 to TRBJ2-1; D is undetermined. This CDR3 comprises 14 residues. With 2 bases removed from V and 2 bases from J, the gap between germline ends came to 7 bases. The germline CDR1 and CDR2 sequences are SGHDN and FVKESK. The CDR3 region has the DNA TGTGCCAGCAGCCAATATGACCCCTACAATGAGCAGTTCTTC. Amino acids: CASSQYDPYNEQFF.

V gene TRBV15 combines with J gene TRBJ1-2, with 9 bases that match TRBD1. After removal of 2 bases from V and 6 bases from J, the junction contained 4 bases not matched to a gene. Germline values: CDR1 LNHNV, CDR2 YYDKDF (reference sequence). The CDR3 length is 14 residues. This CDR3 reads CATSRSRDRDGYTF. The CDR3 DNA reads TGTGCCACCAGCAGATCGCGGGACAGGGATGGCTACACCTTC.

This clonotype was observed a handful of times. The rearrangement joins TRBV5-1 to TRBJ2-5, with D uncertain. The V end lost 4 bases, the J end lost 3 bases, and 4 bases lay between the germline ends. The CDR3 spans 11 residues. Germline V CDR1 and CDR2: SGHRS, YFSETQ. The CDR3 DNA reads TGCGCCAGCAGCATAGAAGAGACCCAGTACTTC. It translates to CASSIEETQYF.

This clonotype showed up just a few times. The chain carries TRBV9 and TRBJ2-7; 9 bases fit TRBD1. With 1 base clipped from V and 1 base from J, the junction kept 3 bases outside the gene matches. There are 15 residues in the CDR3. CDR1 is SGDLS and CDR2 is YYNGEE in the germline V gene. The chain's CDR3 is CASSVSGTGSYEQYF. The CDR3 DNA reads TGTGCCAGCAGCGTATCCGGGACAGGGTCCTACGAGCAGTACTTC.

This clonotype was picked up a small number of times. The chain carries TRBV5-6 and TRBJ2-7; weak D call: TRBD1 (6 bases). Trimming pared 4 bases from V and 11 bases from J, leaving 25 bases between. This CDR3 region has 15 residues. CDR1 is SGHDT and CDR2 is YYEEEE in the germline V gene. CDR3 amino acids: CASSPPHRDTAEEYF. CDR3 nucleotide sequence: TGTGCCAGCAGCCCCCCGCACCGGGACACTGCTGAAGAGTACTTC.

The chain is built from TRBV6-5 and TRBJ1-4, with D perhaps matching TRBD1 (6 bases). V was pared by 6 bases and J by 1 base, with 12 bases between. There are 15 residues in the CDR3. Germline CDR1 and CDR2: MNHEY and SVGAGI. The CDR3 DNA sequence: TGTGCCAGCAGCAGGGGAGGGAGAACTAATGAAAAACTGTTTTTT. Encoded protein: CASSRGGRTNEKLFF.

This clonotype turned up a few times. The chain combines TRBV7-6 with TRBJ2-1; 7 bases agree with TRBD2. The CDR3 loop spans 14 amino acids. Germline lookup yields CDR1 SGHVS and CDR2 FNYEAQ. Losses at the gene ends were 3 bases for V and 5 bases for J; bases not matched to a gene: 4. For the CDR3, the DNA is TGTGCCAGCAGCTTTTCGGGGGGTAACAATGAGCAGTTCTTC. Its translation is CASSFSGGNNEQFF.